This T cell receptor beta chain was profiled in a study of shared clonotypes between healthy human individuals. Whole-study context: Aged 18 to 49, the donors were a couple of women and a few men. Findings and caveats of the study: Non-shared clonotypes displayed generation probabilities falling below those of clonotypes present in all four donors. The sampled material consisted only of blood, and tissue repertoires are likely to differ.

Only in-frame clones appear in the TCRdb table, and some are missing; sequencing was by immunoSEQ multiplex PCR. The data contain roughly 2.4 million clones, 95% of them seen just once; the ten biggest clones take up about 0.13%. The germline gives CDR1 KGHSH, CDR2 LQKENI. Germline trimming cut 0 bases from V and 6 bases from J; bases unmatched to any gene: 4. CDR3 length: 15 amino acids. With regard to this clone: As yet, its antigen is unknown.

The TCR sequence derives from a man between 18 and 35 years old in good health. The sample was naive CD4+ T cells sorted from blood. Subset reported: CD45RA+ positively selected. The V call is TRBV18, the J call TRBJ2-5; 10 nucleotides match TRBD1. The CDR3 DNA sequence: TGTGCCAGCTCACCACCGACAGGGGGCGCGAAGACCCAGTACTTC. Translating it yields CASSPPTGGAKTQYF.